These 13 T cell receptor beta chains share one sample of origin, sequenced in a study of T cells in Graves' hyperthyroidism and ophthalmopathy. Researchers took RNA transcripts and amplified the TCR beta CDR3 regions from them. HTBI primers drove first-round RT-PCR of the TCR CDR3. TCRdb re-analysed the multiplex PCR reads in MiXCR, keeping a single row per CDR3 protein. The sample yields about 350,000 distinct CDR3 sequences, about 15% seen once. Sequencing was performed on blood. Every receptor here comes from a woman under 40 with Graves' hyperthyroidism.

In this sample, this clonotype turned up many times. The V call is TRBV6-2 or TRBV6-3, the J call TRBJ2-3; D not certain. Trimming stripped 2 bases from V and 4 bases from J, with 7 bases between. The CDR3 covers 13 residues. Germline CDR1 MNHEY, CDR2 SVGEGT. The CDR3 is CASSYRLPDTQYF. The CDR3 nucleotides are TGTGCCAGCAGTTACAGGTTGCCAGATACGCAGTATTTT.

Regarding this clonotype: Being one base from a much bigger clone, this may be a read error. This chain joins TRBV6-1 and TRBJ1-5; D remains ambiguous. This CDR3 contains 17 residues. Germline loops: CDR1 MNHNS, CDR2 SASEGT. This CDR3 reads CASTEGFARRTSQPQHF. In DNA, the CDR3 is TGTGCCAGCACTGAAGGGTTTGCTCGACGAACATCTCAGCCCCAGCATTTT.

This clonotype was counted ten times or more. The rearrangement uses TRBV12-3 or TRBV12-4 and TRBJ1-2, with D perhaps TRBD1 (5 bases). The CDR3 extends over 14 amino acids. Trimming left V 3 bases short and J 0 bases short, with 8 bases between. The chain's CDR3 is CASSFAGPNYGYTF. In nucleotides, the CDR3 is TGTGCCAGCAGTTTCGCAGGGCCTAACTATGGCTACACCTTC.

The rearrangement uses TRBV24-1 and TRBJ1-2; possibly TRBD1 for D (5 bases). The CDR3 contains 14 residues. The germline V gene encodes CDR1 KGHDR and CDR2 SFDVKD. Trimming removed 4 bases from V and 4 bases from J, with 12 bases in between. CDR3 bases: TGTGCCACCAGTGACCAGGGACGCAGCTATGGCTACACCTTC. Its translation is CATSDQGRSYGYTF.

This clonotype was observed a few times. This chain joins TRBV4-2 and TRBJ2-1; TRBD2 matches 8 bases. V dropped 4 bases and J dropped 7; count of bases not matched to a gene: 12. Germline-derived CDR1 and CDR2 are LGHNA and YNFKEQ. The CDR3 runs to 16 residues. CDR3 DNA sequence: TGTGCCAGCAGCCCCGAGCCGGGACTAGTGGGGAATGAGCAGTTCTTC. Translating it yields CASSPEPGLVGNEQFF.

This clonotype was found many times. The chain combines TRBV6-1 with TRBJ2-2; 8 bases match TRBD2. Germline assignment: CDR1 MNHNS and CDR2 SASEGT. The length of the CDR3 is 15 residues. V dropped 4 bases and J dropped 0; count of bases not matched to a gene: 1. This chain's CDR3 is CASSGGLANTGELFF. CDR3 bases: TGTGCCAGCAGTGGGGGACTAGCGAACACCGGGGAGCTGTTTTTT.

This clonotype was detected ten times or more. The CDR3: CARQISPHEQYF. For the CDR3, the DNA is TGTGCCAGGCAAATTAGCCCCCACGAGCAGTACTTC. This chain links TRBV2 with TRBJ2-7, with D uncertain. The CDR3 covers 12 residues. Between the trimmed V and J ends, which lost 9 bases and 5 bases, there was a span of 14 bases. Per the germline V gene, CDR1 is SNHLY and CDR2 is FYNNEI. Looking up the rest from reference TRBV2 and TRBJ2-7 gives the full variable domain: EPEVTQTPSHQVTQMGQEVILRCVPISNHLYFYWYRQILGQKVEFLVSFYNNEISEKSEIFDDQFSVERPDGSNFTLKIRSTKLEDSAMYFCARQISPHEQYFGPGTRLTVT.

This clonotype was observed at least ten times. The genes are TRBV28 and TRBJ2-7; a weak D match, TRBD1 (5 bases). V was clipped by 7 bases and J by 3 bases, with 16 bases between them. The CDR3 length is 14 residues. Germline V gives CDR1 MDHEN, CDR2 SYDVKM. CDR3 in DNA: TGTGCCAGCACTATCGGGCAGGGCGGCTACGAGCAGTACTTC. Protein sequence: CASTIGQGGYEQYF.

This chain connects TRBV20-1 to TRBJ1-5; 10 bases align to TRBD1. This CDR3 is built from 15 residues. V gave up 1 base and J gave up 6 bases; unmatched junction bases: 6. CDR1 is DFQATT, CDR2 SNEGSKA, per germline (reference sequence). CDR3: CSARVRQGATQPQHF. The CDR3 coding sequence is TGCAGTGCTAGAGTTAGACAGGGGGCCACTCAGCCCCAGCATTTT.

This clonotype was detected ten times or more. This sequence joins TRBV2 and TRBJ2-5, with 10 bases that match TRBD2. Per germline, CDR1 SNHLY and CDR2 FYNNEI. The CDR3 is 15 residues long. V was clipped by 6 bases and J by 3 bases; unmatched bases: 7. The CDR3 DNA follows: TGTGCCAGCAGCACCACTAGCGGGGTAAAAGAGACCCAGTACTTC. Its protein is CASSTTSGVKETQYF. The complete variable domain, with remaining parts taken from reference TRBV2 and TRBJ2-5, reads EPEVTQTPSHQVTQMGQEVILRCVPISNHLYFYWYRQILGQKVEFLVSFYNNEISEKSEIFDDQFSVERPDGSNFTLKIRSTKLEDSAMYFCASSTTSGVKETQYFGPGTRLLVL.

This clonotype was picked up a small number of times. J is TRBJ1-2 and V is TRBV29-1; D uncertain. The germline V gene has CDR1 SQVTM and CDR2 ANQGSEA. CDR3 length equals 12 residues. The germline V and J ends were trimmed by 2 bases and 0 bases, with 4 bases remaining between them. The CDR3 region is CSVERANYGYTF. The CDR3 nucleotides read TGCAGCGTTGAAAGAGCTAACTATGGCTACACCTTC.

This clonotype has just one count. A read error may be the cause here, since a much bigger clone is one base away. In DNA, the CDR3 is TGCAGTGCTACCAGGGGGGACTATGGCTACACCTTC. Protein: CSATRGDYGYTF. The chain is built from TRBV20-1 and TRBJ1-2; 7 bases are shared with TRBD1. Losses at the gene ends were 4 bases for V and 3 bases for J; bases not matched to a gene: 2. Germline values: CDR1 DFQATT, CDR2 SNEGSKA (reference sequence). The CDR3 consists of 12 residues.

This clonotype was seen many times. This clone may be a read error of a much larger clone one base away. The chain links TRBV14 to TRBJ2-1, with D uncertain. The CDR3 extends over 12 amino acids. Germline V CDR1 and CDR2: SGHDN, FVKESK. The ends were cut back, 1 base at V and 4 bases at J, with 2 bases in the middle. CDR3 in DNA: TGTGCCAGCAGCCAAGCTTACAATGAGCAGTTCTTC. Translated: CASSQAYNEQFF.